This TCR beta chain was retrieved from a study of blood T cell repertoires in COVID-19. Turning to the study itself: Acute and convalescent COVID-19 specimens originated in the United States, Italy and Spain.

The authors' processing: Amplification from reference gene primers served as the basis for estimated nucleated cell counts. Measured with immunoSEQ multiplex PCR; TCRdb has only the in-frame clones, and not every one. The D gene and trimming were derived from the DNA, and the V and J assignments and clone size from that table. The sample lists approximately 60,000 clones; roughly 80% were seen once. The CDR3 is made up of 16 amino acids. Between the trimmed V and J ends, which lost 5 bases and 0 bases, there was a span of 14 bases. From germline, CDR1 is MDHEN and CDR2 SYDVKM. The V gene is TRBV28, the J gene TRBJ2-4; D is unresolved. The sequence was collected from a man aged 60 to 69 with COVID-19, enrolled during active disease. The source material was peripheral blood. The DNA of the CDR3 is TGTGCCAGCAGTCGAGGTCGTGTACTAGCCAAAAACATTCAGTACTTC. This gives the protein CASSRGRVLAKNIQYF.